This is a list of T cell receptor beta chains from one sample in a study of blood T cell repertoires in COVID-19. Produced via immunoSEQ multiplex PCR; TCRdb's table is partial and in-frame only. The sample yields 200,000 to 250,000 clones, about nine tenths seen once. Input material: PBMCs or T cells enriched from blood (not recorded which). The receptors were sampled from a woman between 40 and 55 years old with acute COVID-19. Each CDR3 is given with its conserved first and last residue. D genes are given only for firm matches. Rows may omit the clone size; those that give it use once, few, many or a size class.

DNA: TGTGCCAGCAGCTTCGGGACAGGGGTCAACTATGGCTACACCTTC
CDR3: CASSFGTGVNYGYTF
size: .
D: TRBD1
J: TRBJ1-2
V: TRBV5-5

DNA: TGCGCCAGCTCGGGGGGACGCCTGGACACAGATACGCAGTATTTT
CDR3: CASSGGRLDTDTQYF
size: .
D: TRBD2
J: TRBJ2-3
V: TRBV10-1

DNA: TGTGCCAGCAGCTTGAGGGGGTCCTACGAGCAGTACTTC
CDR3: CASSLRGSYEQYF
size: .
D: .
J: TRBJ2-7
V: TRBV7-2

DNA: TGTGCCAGCAGCCTCATCACCGGGGGGCGGAATTCACCCCTCCACTTT
CDR3: CASSLITGGRNSPLHF
size: .
D: .
J: TRBJ1-6
V: TRBV14

DNA: TGTGCCAGCAGCCCCACCTTAGGGGGGGACCTCTATGGCTACACCTTC
CDR3: CASSPTLGGDLYGYTF
size: .
D: .
J: TRBJ1-2
V: TRBV9

DNA: TGTGCCAGCAGCGCGCAGGGGGGGAACACTGAAGCTTTCTTT
CDR3: CASSAQGGNTEAFF
size: .
D: TRBD1
J: TRBJ1-1
V: TRBV9

DNA: TGCGCCAGCAGCCCCGGACAGGGGCAGGGCTACACCTTC
CDR3: CASSPGQGQGYTF
size: .
D: TRBD1
J: TRBJ1-2
V: TRBV10-1

DNA: TGTGCCAGCAGCCCCGGGCCAGGGTTCCGCACCGGGGAGCTGTTTTTT
CDR3: CASSPGPGFRTGELFF
size: few
D: .
J: TRBJ2-2
V: TRBV7-9

DNA: TGTGCCAGTCGAGGGGGCCTGAACACCGGGGAGCTGTTTTTT
CDR3: CASRGGLNTGELFF
size: .
D: TRBD1
J: TRBJ2-2
V: TRBV6-5

DNA: TGTGCCAGCAGCCAAGAGGGGCAGGCCAGTAATCAGCCCCAGCATTTT
CDR3: CASSQEGQASNQPQHF
size: .
D: .
J: TRBJ1-5
V: TRBV4-2

DNA: TGCGCCAGCAGTCAATCCTCGAGTAGCAATCAGCCCCAGCATTTT
CDR3: CASSQSSSSNQPQHF
size: few
D: .
J: TRBJ1-5
V: TRBV23-1

DNA: TGCGCCAGCAGCCCGGGACAGGGTGCTTATGGCTACACCTTC
CDR3: CASSPGQGAYGYTF
size: .
D: TRBD1
J: TRBJ1-2
V: TRBV5-1

DNA: TGCAGCGTCTGGGGCGTCTATGGCTACACCTTC
CDR3: CSVWGVYGYTF
size: .
D: .
J: TRBJ1-2
V: TRBV29-1

DNA: TGTGCCAGCAGTTACCGGGAGGCTGGAAACACCATATATTTT
CDR3: CASSYREAGNTIYF
size: .
D: .
J: TRBJ1-3
V: TRBV6-5

DNA: TGTGCCACCAGCAGATTAAAGGGGGCTGGGACTGAAGCTTTCTTT
CDR3: CATSRLKGAGTEAFF
size: .
D: TRBD1
J: TRBJ1-1
V: TRBV15

DNA: TGTGCCAGCAGTGAAGCTGTCCATACAACTGGGGCCAACGTCCTGACTTTC
CDR3: CASSEAVHTTGANVLTF
size: .
D: .
J: TRBJ2-6
V: TRBV6-1

DNA: TGTGCCAGCAGTTTCGGATCGACAGGGGGTGAAAAACTGTTTTTT
CDR3: CASSFGSTGGEKLFF
size: few
D: TRBD1
J: TRBJ1-4
V: TRBV6-5

DNA: TGTGCCTGGAGTGCGACAGCTGAAGCTTTCTTT
CDR3: CAWSATAEAFF
size: .
D: .
J: TRBJ1-1
V: TRBV30

DNA: TGTGCCAGCAGTGGACAGGGTTGGTCACCCCTCCACTTT
CDR3: CASSGQGWSPLHF
size: .
D: TRBD1
J: TRBJ1-6
V: TRBV28

DNA: TGTGCCAGCGGTCCATCAACAGGGGGCACTAATGAAAAACTGTTTTTT
CDR3: CASGPSTGGTNEKLFF
size: once
D: TRBD1
J: TRBJ1-4
V: TRBV7-3

DNA: TGTGCCAGCTCACTGCCGCCGGGGGCCTACGAGCAGTACTTC
CDR3: CASSLPPGAYEQYF
size: .
D: .
J: TRBJ2-7
V: TRBV18

DNA: TGCGCCAGCAGCCCAGGGACAGGGCCATTGAACTATGGCTACACCTTC
CDR3: CASSPGTGPLNYGYTF
size: once
D: TRBD1
J: TRBJ1-2
V: TRBV5-1

DNA: TGTGCCAGCAGCCACCGGGGGGGACAGGGATACACAGATACGCAGTATTTT
CDR3: CASSHRGGQGYTDTQYF
size: .
D: .
J: TRBJ2-3
V: TRBV3-1/TRBV3-2

DNA: TGTGCCAGCAGCGGCGACACCGAAGAGACCCAGTACTTC
CDR3: CASSGDTEETQYF
size: .
D: .
J: TRBJ2-5
V: TRBV7-3

DNA: TGTGCCAGCAGTCAAGGACAGGGGGCACCTCAAGAGACCCAGTACTTC
CDR3: CASSQGQGAPQETQYF
size: .
D: TRBD1
J: TRBJ2-5
V: TRBV3-1/TRBV3-2

DNA: TGTGCCAGCTCAATTTCCGGGACAGGGGCCTACGAGCAGTACTTC
CDR3: CASSISGTGAYEQYF
size: .
D: TRBD1
J: TRBJ2-7
V: TRBV18

DNA: TGTGCCAGTAGTATCACCGGGACACGGAACACCGGGGAGCTGTTTTTT
CDR3: CASSITGTRNTGELFF
size: once
D: .
J: TRBJ2-2
V: TRBV19

DNA: TGTGCCAGCAGCGTGGGACAGGGGGCCGGAAACACCATATATTTT
CDR3: CASSVGQGAGNTIYF
size: .
D: TRBD1
J: TRBJ1-3
V: TRBV9

DNA: TGTGCCAGCAGCTTAAGGGCAGGGGACACTGAAGCTTTCTTT
CDR3: CASSLRAGDTEAFF
size: .
D: .
J: TRBJ1-1
V: TRBV5-4

DNA: TGTGCCAGCAGCGTGGGGGCAGGGACTGAAGCTTTCTTT
CDR3: CASSVGAGTEAFF
size: .
D: .
J: TRBJ1-1
V: TRBV9

DNA: TGTGCCAGCAGCTTTTCGGGTGGCTACACCTTC
CDR3: CASSFSGGYTF
size: .
D: .
J: TRBJ1-2
V: TRBV7-9

DNA: TGTGCCAGCAGTGCCAGTTTTTCTTACGAGCAGTACTTC
CDR3: CASSASFSYEQYF
size: .
D: .
J: TRBJ2-7
V: TRBV27

DNA: TGTGCCAGCAGCCAAGATAGGCCAACGGAGAGTTCACCCCTCCACTTT
CDR3: CASSQDRPTESSPLHF
size: .
D: .
J: TRBJ1-6
V: TRBV3-1/TRBV3-2

DNA: TGCAGCGTCACCCATGAGCTATTTTACAATGAGCAGTTCTTC
CDR3: CSVTHELFYNEQFF
size: .
D: .
J: TRBJ2-1
V: TRBV29-1

DNA: TGTGCCAGCAGCTTCGGACTAGCGGGGGCAGAGACCCAGTACTTC
CDR3: CASSFGLAGAETQYF
size: .
D: TRBD2
J: TRBJ2-5
V: TRBV13

DNA: TGTGCCAGCAGTCTCTTCCTTACAGGGGGCGTCGAGACCCAGTACTTC
CDR3: CASSLFLTGGVETQYF
size: once
D: TRBD1
J: TRBJ2-5
V: TRBV27

DNA: TGTGCCAGTAGTATTGCTACAGTTGGAAACACCATATATTTT
CDR3: CASSIATVGNTIYF
size: .
D: .
J: TRBJ1-3
V: TRBV19

DNA: TGTGCCAGCAGTTTACCTCCCGGCGGGGGGATCACCGGGGAGCTGTTTTTT
CDR3: CASSLPPGGGITGELFF
size: .
D: TRBD2
J: TRBJ2-2
V: TRBV27

DNA: TGTGCCAGTACCACTCTCCTCGATAACTATGGCTACACCTTC
CDR3: CASTTLLDNYGYTF
size: .
D: .
J: TRBJ1-2
V: TRBV19

DNA: TGCGCCAGCAGCTACGGACAGGGCGGAAACTATGGCTACACCTTC
CDR3: CASSYGQGGNYGYTF
size: .
D: TRBD1
J: TRBJ1-2
V: TRBV5-1

DNA: TGCGCCAGCAGCTCCGGTAGCGGGGGGGTGTCAGATACGCAGTATTTT
CDR3: CASSSGSGGVSDTQYF
size: .
D: TRBD2
J: TRBJ2-3
V: TRBV5-1

DNA: TGTGCCAGCAGCTACCGGGCCGGGAGGTATGAAAAACTGTTTTTT
CDR3: CASSYRAGRYEKLFF
size: .
D: .
J: TRBJ1-4
V: TRBV5-6

DNA: TGTGCCAGTAGTAACGGACTCTCCTACGAGCAGTACTTC
CDR3: CASSNGLSYEQYF
size: .
D: .
J: TRBJ2-7
V: TRBV19

DNA: TGTGCCAGTAGTGACCAGGGGGAAGCAGATACGCAGTATTTT
CDR3: CASSDQGEADTQYF
size: .
D: TRBD1
J: TRBJ2-3
V: TRBV19

DNA: TGTGCCAGCGGGCTGACACGGCTCACAGATACGCAGTATTTT
CDR3: CASGLTRLTDTQYF
size: .
D: .
J: TRBJ2-3
V: TRBV7-8

DNA: TGTGCCAGTAGTATAGGGCGACTCTGGTCTGAAGCTTTCTTT
CDR3: CASSIGRLWSEAFF
size: .
D: .
J: TRBJ1-1
V: TRBV19

DNA: TGTGCCAGTAGGGGACAGGAAGGCGGCTACACCTTC
CDR3: CASRGQEGGYTF
size: .
D: TRBD1
J: TRBJ1-2
V: TRBV19

DNA: TGTGCCACCAGCAGTCGGACAGGACCCAGGGATGGCTACACCTTC
CDR3: CATSSRTGPRDGYTF
size: .
D: TRBD1
J: TRBJ1-2
V: TRBV15

DNA: TGTGCCAGCAGCCAAGGAGGTTCGGGGGGCCAAGAGACCCAGTACTTC
CDR3: CASSQGGSGGQETQYF
size: .
D: TRBD2
J: TRBJ2-5
V: TRBV3-1/TRBV3-2

DNA: TGTGCCAGCAGTCCGGACAGGGGCTCCTACGAGCAGTACTTC
CDR3: CASSPDRGSYEQYF
size: .
D: TRBD1
J: TRBJ2-7
V: TRBV27

DNA: TGTGCCAGCAGCTTAGGCGGGGGGACCGAAGCTTTCTTT
CDR3: CASSLGGGTEAFF
size: .
D: .
J: TRBJ1-1
V: TRBV7-2

DNA: TGTGCCAGCAGCTTAGTAGCGGTTGGTCTCAATGAGCAGTTCTTC
CDR3: CASSLVAVGLNEQFF
size: .
D: .
J: TRBJ2-1
V: TRBV7-9

DNA: TGTGCCAGCAGTACTCGGGACAGGAACACTGAAGCTTTCTTT
CDR3: CASSTRDRNTEAFF
size: once
D: TRBD1
J: TRBJ1-1
V: TRBV25-1

DNA: TGTGCCACCAGTGAAGCCGGGACAGGGGTGTTTGGCTACACCTTC
CDR3: CATSEAGTGVFGYTF
size: .
D: TRBD1
J: TRBJ1-2
V: TRBV24-1

DNA: TGTGCCAGCAGCTTAACGGCGGTAGCGGGAGGGACCGGGGAGCTGTTTTTT
CDR3: CASSLTAVAGGTGELFF
size: .
D: TRBD2
J: TRBJ2-2
V: TRBV7-3

DNA: TGTGCCAGCAGTGTTCAGGGAGGGACTAATGAAAAACTGTTTTTT
CDR3: CASSVQGGTNEKLFF
size: .
D: .
J: TRBJ1-4
V: TRBV6-4

DNA: TGCGCCAGCAGCTTATCGAGCGGGGCCTCCTACGAGCAGTACTTC
CDR3: CASSLSSGASYEQYF
size: .
D: TRBD2
J: TRBJ2-7
V: TRBV5-1